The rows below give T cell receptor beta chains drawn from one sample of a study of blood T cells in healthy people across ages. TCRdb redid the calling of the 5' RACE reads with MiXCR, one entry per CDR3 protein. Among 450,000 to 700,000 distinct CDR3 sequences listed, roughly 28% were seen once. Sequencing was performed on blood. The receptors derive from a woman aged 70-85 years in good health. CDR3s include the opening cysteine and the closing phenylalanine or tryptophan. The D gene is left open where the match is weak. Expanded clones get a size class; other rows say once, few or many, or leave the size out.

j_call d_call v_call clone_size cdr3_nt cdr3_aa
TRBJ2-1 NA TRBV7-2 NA TGTGCCAGCAGCTCGGATTTTAGTGAGCAGTTCTTC CASSSDFSEQFF
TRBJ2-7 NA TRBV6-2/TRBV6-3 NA TGTGCCAGCAGTTACTTGGTACAGTCCAACGAGCAGTACTTC CASSYLVQSNEQYF
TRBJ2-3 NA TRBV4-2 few TGTGCCAGCAGCCAAGTTAAGGTCGGACTCGCCCCGAATACGCAGTATTTT CASSQVKVGLAPNTQYF
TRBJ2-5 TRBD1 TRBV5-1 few TGCGCCAGCAGCGACCCGGGACAGCCAGAGACCCAGTACTTC CASSDPGQPETQYF
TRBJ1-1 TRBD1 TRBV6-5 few TGTGCCAGCAGTTATGGGACAGGGATGAACACTGAAGCTTTCTTT CASSYGTGMNTEAFF
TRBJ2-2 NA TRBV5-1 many TGCGCCAGCAGCTTGGTGGTCCAATCGAGGGAGCTGTTTTTT CASSLVVQSRELFF
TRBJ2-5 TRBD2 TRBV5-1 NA TGCGCCAGCAGAAGGGAACTAGCGGGAGGTGAGACCCAGTACTTC CASRRELAGGETQYF
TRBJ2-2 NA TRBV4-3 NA TGCGCCAGCAGCCATTACACCGGGGAGCTGTTTTTT CASSHYTGELFF
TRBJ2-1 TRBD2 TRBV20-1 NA TGCAGTGCTAGAGTAATCGGACTAGCGGGAGGCGACAATGAGCAGTTCTTC CSARVIGLAGGDNEQFF
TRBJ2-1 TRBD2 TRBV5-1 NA TGCGCCAGCAGCTCACTAGCGGGAAGGGACAATGAGCAGTTCTTC CASSSLAGRDNEQFF
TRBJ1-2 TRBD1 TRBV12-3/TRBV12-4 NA TGTGCCAGCAGTTTTCCATCCCGACAGGGGGGTGGCTACACCTTC CASSFPSRQGGGYTF
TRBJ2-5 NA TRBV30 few TGTGCCTTTCGGGCATCGGGACGGAGTAAAGAGACCCAGTACTTC CAFRASGRSKETQYF
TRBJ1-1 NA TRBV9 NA TGTGCCAGCAGCGTAGCCCCGAACACTGAAGCTCTCTTT CASSVAPNTEALF
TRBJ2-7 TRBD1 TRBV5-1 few TGCGCCAGCAGCTTGGTTATCGGGACAGGGGGCGACGAGCAGTACTTC CASSLVIGTGGDEQYF
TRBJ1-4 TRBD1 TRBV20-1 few TGCAGTGCTAGAGATAGGGACAGAACCTTTGAAAAACTGTTTTTT CSARDRDRTFEKLFF
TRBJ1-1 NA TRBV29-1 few TGCAGCGTTGCCCAGGCCACTGAAGCTTTCTTT CSVAQATEAFF
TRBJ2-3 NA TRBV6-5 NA TGTGCCAGCAGCCCCCGGACTGCCTCAAGCACAGATACGCAGTATTTT CASSPRTASSTDTQYF
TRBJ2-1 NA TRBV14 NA TGTGCCAGCAGCCCTATGGGATACAATGAGCAGTTCTTC CASSPMGYNEQFF
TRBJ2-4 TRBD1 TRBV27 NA TGTGCCAGCAGTCTGACCGGGACAGGGTCTTATAGCATTCAGTACTTC CASSLTGTGSYSIQYF
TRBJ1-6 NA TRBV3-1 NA TGTGCCAGCAGCCAAGCACGCTTATCACCCCTCCACTTT CASSQARLSPLHF
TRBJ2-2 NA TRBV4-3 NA TGCGCCAGCAGCCAAGCGCTAATATCCGGGGAGCTGTTTTTT CASSQALISGELFF
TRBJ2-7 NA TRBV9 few TGTGCCAGCAGCGGACTGTCATCCTACGAGCAGTACTTC CASSGLSSYEQYF
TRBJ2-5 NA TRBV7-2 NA TGTGCCAGCAGCCTCGTGACGGAAGAGACCCAGTACTTC CASSLVTEETQYF
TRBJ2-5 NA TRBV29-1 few TGCAGCGCCGGCAGGGTCGTAGAGACCCAGTACTTC CSAGRVVETQYF
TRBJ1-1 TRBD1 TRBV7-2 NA TGTGCCAGCAGCTTAGGAGGGGGCCGGGGTGAAGCTTTCTTT CASSLGGGRGEAFF
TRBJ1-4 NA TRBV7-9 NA TGTGCCTGCAGCTTCAGTAGGAATGAAAAACTGTTTTTT CACSFSRNEKLFF
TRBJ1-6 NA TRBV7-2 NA TGTGCCAGCAGCTCCACAGAGAGCTCACCCCTCCACTTT CASSSTESSPLHF
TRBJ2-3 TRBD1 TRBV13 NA TGTGCCAGCAGCCCCGGGACAGGCCCCCCATTTTATACAGCCTATTTT CASSPGTGPPFYTAYF
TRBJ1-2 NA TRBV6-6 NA TGTGCCAGCAGCCCCCCTACCGATGGCTACACCTTC CASSPPTDGYTF
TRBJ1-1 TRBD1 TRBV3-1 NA TGTGCCAGCAGCCAACCCGGGACAGGAAGCGAAGCTTTCTTT CASSQPGTGSEAFF
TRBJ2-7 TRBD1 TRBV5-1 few TGCGCCAGCAGCTTGGGACAGGGAGAATTCTACGAGCAGTACTTC CASSLGQGEFYEQYF
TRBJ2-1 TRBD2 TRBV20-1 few TGCAGTGCTTCCCCCTTGGGGCGGGGGAACTACAATGAGCAGTTCTTC CSASPLGRGNYNEQFF
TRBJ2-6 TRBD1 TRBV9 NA TGTGCCAGCAGCGTTAAACAGGGGGCTGGGGCCAACGTCCTGACTTTC CASSVKQGAGANVLTF
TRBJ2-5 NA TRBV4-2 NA TGTGCCAGCAGCGGCAGGGTGGCGGAGACCCAGTACTTC CASSGRVAETQYF
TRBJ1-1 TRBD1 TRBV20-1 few TGCAGTGCTAGAGCCCCTGGACAGGGAGTAACTAAAGCTTTCTTT CSARAPGQGVTKAFF
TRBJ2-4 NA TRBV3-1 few TGTGCCAGCAGCCAAGCCGGACTGGAAAACATTCAGTACTTC CASSQAGLENIQYF
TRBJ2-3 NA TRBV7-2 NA TGTGCCAGCAGCTCCCAGGCCCAACCCACGGGAAATACGCAGTATTTT CASSSQAQPTGNTQYF
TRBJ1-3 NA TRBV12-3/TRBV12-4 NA TGTGCCTTCCGGCGGGGGCGCGGTGGAAACACCATATATTTT CAFRRGRGGNTIYF
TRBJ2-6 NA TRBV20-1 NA TGCAGTGCTTCTCAACCTGGGGCCAACGTCCTGACTTTC CSASQPGANVLTF
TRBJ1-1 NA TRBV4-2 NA TGTGCCAGCACGTCGCAAGGAGATACTGAAGCTTTCTTT CASTSQGDTEAFF
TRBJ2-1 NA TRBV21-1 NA TGTGCCAGCAATTATGAGCAGTTCTTC CASNYEQFF
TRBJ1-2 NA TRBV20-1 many TGCAGTGCAACAGGGCGCCGTGGCTACACCTTC CSATGRRGYTF
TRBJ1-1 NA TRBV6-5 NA TGTGCCAGCATTATTAAAGCGGGGTGGGACACTGAAGCTTTCTTT CASIIKAGWDTEAFF
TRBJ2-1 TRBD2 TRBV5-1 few TGCGCCAGCAGCTTGGGAGCGGGGGGGCCAAATGAGCAGTTCTTC CASSLGAGGPNEQFF
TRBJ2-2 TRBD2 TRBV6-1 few TGTGCCAGCACCCTCGGACTAGCGGGGGGGCCCGGGGAGCTGTTTTTT CASTLGLAGGPGELFF
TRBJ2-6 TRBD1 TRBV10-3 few TGTGCCATCAGTGAGTCCCGGACAGGGATCTCTGGGGCCAACGTCCTGACTTTC CAISESRTGISGANVLTF
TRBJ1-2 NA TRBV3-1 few TGTGCCAGCAGCCAAGATCTGGGCAGGGCCCATCGATTTAACTATGGCTACACCTTC CASSQDLGRAHRFNYGYTF
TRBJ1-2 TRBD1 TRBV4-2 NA TGTGCCAGCAGCCACATAGACAGGGAGGACTATGGCTACACCTTC CASSHIDREDYGYTF
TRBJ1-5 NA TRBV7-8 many TGTGCCAGCAGCTTTGGAGGGGGAGGGACCCAGCATTTT CASSFGGGGTQHF
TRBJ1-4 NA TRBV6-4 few TGTGCCAGCGACGTCGTGGGTGAAAAACTGTTTTTT CASDVVGEKLFF
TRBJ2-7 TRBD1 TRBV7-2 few TGTGCCAGCAGCTTCGCTCGGGACAGGAGGGCCTACGAGCAGTACTTC CASSFARDRRAYEQYF
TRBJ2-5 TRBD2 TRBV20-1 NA TGCAGTGCTAGTGGACTAGCGGGCCAAGAGACCCAGTACTTC CSASGLAGQETQYF
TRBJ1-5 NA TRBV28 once TGTGCCAGCAGTCCATTCAGGAATCCGAGCAATCAGCCCCAGCATTTT CASSPFRNPSNQPQHF
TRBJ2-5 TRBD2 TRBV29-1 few TGCAGCGTCGACTCCGGGACTAGACTACAAGAGACCCAGTACTTC CSVDSGTRLQETQYF